The 7 T cell receptor beta chains listed next were all sequenced from one sample in a study of blood T cell repertoires in COVID-19. Here immunoSEQ multiplex PCR was the method, and the copy in TCRdb shows in-frame clones only, minus some. The sample carries 150,000 to 200,000 clones, roughly 90% recorded once. Sequences were obtained from peripheral blood. The receptors come from a man between 60 and 75 years old with acute or convalescent COVID-19.

The J gene is TRBJ2-5, the V gene TRBV29-1; D might be TRBD2 (5 bases). The CDR3 runs to 12 residues. Trimming pared 3 bases from V and 5 bases from J, leaving 10 bases between. Germline V CDR1 and CDR2: SQVTM, ANQGSEA. The CDR3 DNA is TGCAGCGTTGACCCGGGAAGGGAGACCCAGTACTTC. It translates to CSVDPGRETQYF.

The V gene is TRBV15, the J gene TRBJ2-6, with D possibly matching TRBD1 (7 bases). CDR3 length equals 19 residues. V lost 2 bases, J lost 2 bases, and 19 bases lay in between. Germline V CDR1 and CDR2: LNHNV, YYDKDF (reference sequence). In DNA form, the CDR3 reads TGTGCCACCAGCAGATATGGGGGGACAGCCCACGCTGGGGCCAACGTCCTGACTTTC. The encoded protein is CATSRYGGTAHAGANVLTF.

The chain links TRBV29-1 to TRBJ1-5; 10 bases are a match to TRBD1. CDR1 and CDR2 (germline): SQVTM, ANQGSEA. Trimming at V came to 4 bases and at J to 7 bases, leaving 10 bases not matched to a gene. The CDR3 runs to 15 residues. CDR3 protein: CSVAEGGDRGQPQHF. The CDR3 DNA reads as TGCAGCGTTGCGGAGGGTGGGGACAGGGGCCAGCCCCAGCATTTT.

The chain has TRBV27 and TRBJ2-7; D gene ambiguous. Germline CDR1 MNHEY, CDR2 SMNVEV (reference sequence). V lost 2 bases, J lost 0 bases, and 5 bases lay in between. CDR3 length: 13 residues. CDR3: CASSLGGSYEQYF. CDR3 DNA: TGTGCCAGCAGTTTAGGCGGCTCCTACGAGCAGTACTTC.

This clone was picked up one time. The chain has TRBV11-2 and TRBJ2-7; D is possibly TRBD1 (6 bases). Per germline, CDR1 SGHAT and CDR2 FQNNGV. The CDR3 length is 13 residues. V was pared by 7 bases and J by 5 bases, with 15 bases between. The CDR3 DNA sequence: TGTGCCAGCACCTACAGGGCGGTCCACGAGCAGTACTTC. Translated: CASTYRAVHEQYF.

V is TRBV19 and J is TRBJ1-5; D unresolved. The length of the CDR3 is 14 residues. With 4 bases removed from V and 0 bases from J, the gap between germline ends came to 7 bases. Germline CDR1 LNHDA, CDR2 SQIVND (reference sequence). Here the CDR3 DNA reads TGTGCCAGTAGTAAAACAGTTAGCAATCAGCCCCAGCATTTT. Protein: CASSKTVSNQPQHF.

V and J are TRBV3-1 (or the pseudogene TRBV3-2) and TRBJ1-5; TRBD1 matches 10 bases. V gave up 4 bases and J gave up 2 bases; unmatched junction bases: 2. From germline, CDR1 is LGHDT and CDR2 YNNKEL (reference sequence). The CDR3 sequence is 15 residues long. CDR3 in DNA: TGTGCCAGCAGCCTGACAGGGGGCGGCAATCAGCCCCAGCATTTT. Its translation is CASSLTGGGNQPQHF.